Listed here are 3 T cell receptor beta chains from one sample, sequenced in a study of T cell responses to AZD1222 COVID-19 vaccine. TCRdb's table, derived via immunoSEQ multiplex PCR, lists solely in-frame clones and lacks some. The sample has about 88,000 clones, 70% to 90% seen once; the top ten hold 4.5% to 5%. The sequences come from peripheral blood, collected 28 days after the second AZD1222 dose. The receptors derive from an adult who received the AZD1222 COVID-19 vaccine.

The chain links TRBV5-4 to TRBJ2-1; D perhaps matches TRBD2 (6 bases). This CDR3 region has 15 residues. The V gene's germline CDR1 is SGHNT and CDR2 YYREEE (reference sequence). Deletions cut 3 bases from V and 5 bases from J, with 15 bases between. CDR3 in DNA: TGTGCCAGCAGCTCGCATAAACCGGGAGACAATGAGCAGTTCTTC. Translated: CASSSHKPGDNEQFF.

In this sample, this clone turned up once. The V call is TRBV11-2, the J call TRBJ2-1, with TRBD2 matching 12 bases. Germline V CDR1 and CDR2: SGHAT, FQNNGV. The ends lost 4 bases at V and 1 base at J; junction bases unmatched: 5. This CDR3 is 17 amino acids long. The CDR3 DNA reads TGTGCCAGCAGCTGGGGACTAGCGGGTTCATCCTACAATGAGCAGTTCTTC. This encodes CASSWGLAGSSYNEQFF.

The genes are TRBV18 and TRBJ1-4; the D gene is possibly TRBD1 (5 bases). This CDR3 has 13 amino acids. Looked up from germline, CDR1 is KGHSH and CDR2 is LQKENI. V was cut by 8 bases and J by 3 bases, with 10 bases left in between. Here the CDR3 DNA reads TGTGCCAGCCGCAGGGCTTCTAATGAAAAACTGTTTTTT. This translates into CASRRASNEKLFF.